The T cell receptor beta chain described here comes from a study of T cell clonality in common variable immunodeficiency. Notes on the study in general: Fewer deletions and N-nucleotide insertions were reportedly seen in common variable immunodeficiency TCR beta sequences.

There are many counts of this clone. Its matching antigen is unknown. The CDR3 end falls 3 residues outside the read, so it is completed with the germline J gene. The V and J ends lost 4 bases and 7 bases, in that order; junction bases with no gene match: 3. The CDR3 covers 13 residues. Equal genomic DNA amounts from CVID and control samples were sequenced. The table came from immunoSEQ multiplex PCR; TCRdb's copy has only in-frame clones and leaves some out. The sample contains approximately 52,000 clones, none of them singletons. This sequence joins TRBV12-3 or TRBV12-4 and TRBJ2-3, with TRBD2 identical over 9 bases. Material for sequencing was peripheral blood mononuclear cells. This TCR was sampled from a person aged 18 to 70 in good health. The CDR3 loop is CASSSRGGNTQYF. The sequenced part of the CDR3 DNA is TGTGCCAGCAGTTCGCGGGGGGGGAATACG.